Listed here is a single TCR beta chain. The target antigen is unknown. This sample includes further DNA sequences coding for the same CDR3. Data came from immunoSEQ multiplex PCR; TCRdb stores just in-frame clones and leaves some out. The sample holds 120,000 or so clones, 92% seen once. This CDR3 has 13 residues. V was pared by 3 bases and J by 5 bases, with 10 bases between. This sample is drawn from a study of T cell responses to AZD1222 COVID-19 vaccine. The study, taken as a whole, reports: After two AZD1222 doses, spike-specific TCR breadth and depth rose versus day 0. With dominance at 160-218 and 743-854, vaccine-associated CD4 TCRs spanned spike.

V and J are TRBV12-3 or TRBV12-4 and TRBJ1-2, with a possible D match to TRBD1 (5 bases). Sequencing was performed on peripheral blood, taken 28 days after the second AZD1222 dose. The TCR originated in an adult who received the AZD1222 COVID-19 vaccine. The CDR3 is CASSFERGYGYTF. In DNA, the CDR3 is TGTGCCAGCAGTTTTGAAAGGGGTTATGGCTACACCTTC.